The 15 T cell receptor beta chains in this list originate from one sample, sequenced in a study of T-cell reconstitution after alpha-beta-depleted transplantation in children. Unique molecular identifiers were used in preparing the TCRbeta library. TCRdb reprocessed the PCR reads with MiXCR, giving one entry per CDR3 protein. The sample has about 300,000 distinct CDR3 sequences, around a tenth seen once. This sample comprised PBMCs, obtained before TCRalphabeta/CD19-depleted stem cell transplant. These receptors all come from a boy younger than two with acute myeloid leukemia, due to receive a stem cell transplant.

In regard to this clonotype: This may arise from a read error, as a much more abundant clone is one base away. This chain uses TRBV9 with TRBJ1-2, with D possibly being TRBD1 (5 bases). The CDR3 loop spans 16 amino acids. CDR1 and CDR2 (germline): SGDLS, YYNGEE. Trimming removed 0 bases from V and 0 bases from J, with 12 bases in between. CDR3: CASSVGPGPTNYGYTF. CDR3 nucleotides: TGTGCCAGCAGCGTAGGCCCAGGGCCCACTAACTATGGCTACACCTTC.

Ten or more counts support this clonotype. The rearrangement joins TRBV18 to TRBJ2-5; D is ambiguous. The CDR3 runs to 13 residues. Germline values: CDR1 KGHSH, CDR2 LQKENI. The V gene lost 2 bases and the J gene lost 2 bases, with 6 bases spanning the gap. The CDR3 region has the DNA TGTGCCAGCTCACCAACTTTTCAAGAGACCCAGTACTTC. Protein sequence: CASSPTFQETQYF.

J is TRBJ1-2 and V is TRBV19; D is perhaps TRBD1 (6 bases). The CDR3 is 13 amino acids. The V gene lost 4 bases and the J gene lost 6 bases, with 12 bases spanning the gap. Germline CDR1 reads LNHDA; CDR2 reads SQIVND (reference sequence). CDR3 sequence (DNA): TGTGCCAGTAGTACCCACAGGGTGGATGGCTACACCTTC. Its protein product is CASSTHRVDGYTF.

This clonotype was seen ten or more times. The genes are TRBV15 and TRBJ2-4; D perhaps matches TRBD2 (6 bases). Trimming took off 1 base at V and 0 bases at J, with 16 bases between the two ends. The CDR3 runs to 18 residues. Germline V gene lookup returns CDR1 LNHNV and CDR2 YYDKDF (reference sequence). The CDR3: CATSRAGGQMLAKNIQYF. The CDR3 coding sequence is TGTGCCACCAGCAGAGCTGGAGGGCAGATGTTAGCCAAAAACATTCAGTACTTC.

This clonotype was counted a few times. CDR3 in DNA: TGTGCCAGTAGTATCAGTTATAGCAATCAGCCCCAGCATTTT. Its translation is CASSISYSNQPQHF. The genes are TRBV19 and TRBJ1-5; D gene unclear. This CDR3 contains 14 residues. CDR1 and CDR2 from the germline V gene are LNHDA and SQIVND (reference sequence). The V and J ends lost 3 bases and 0 bases respectively, with 6 bases between them.

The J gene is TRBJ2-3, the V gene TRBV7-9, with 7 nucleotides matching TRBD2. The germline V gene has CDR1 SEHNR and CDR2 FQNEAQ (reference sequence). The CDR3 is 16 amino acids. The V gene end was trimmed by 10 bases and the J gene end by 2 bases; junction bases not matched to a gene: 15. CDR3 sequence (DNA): TGTGCCATGAGCCTAGGGCTAGCGGATTCCACAGATACGCAGTATTTT. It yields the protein CAMSLGLADSTDTQYF.

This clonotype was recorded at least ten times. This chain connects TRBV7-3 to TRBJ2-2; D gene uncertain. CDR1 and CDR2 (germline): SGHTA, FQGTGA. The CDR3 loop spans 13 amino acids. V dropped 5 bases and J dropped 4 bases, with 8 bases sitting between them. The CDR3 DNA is TGTGCCAGCAGCCACCCGGGCACCGGGGAGCTGTTTTTT. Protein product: CASSHPGTGELFF.

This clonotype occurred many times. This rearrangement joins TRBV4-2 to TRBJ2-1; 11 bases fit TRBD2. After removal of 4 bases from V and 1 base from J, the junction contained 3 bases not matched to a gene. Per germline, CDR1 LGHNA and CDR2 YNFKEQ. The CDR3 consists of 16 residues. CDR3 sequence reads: CASSRRLAGSYNEQFF. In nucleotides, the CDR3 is TGTGCCAGCAGCCGACGACTAGCGGGGTCCTACAATGAGCAGTTCTTC.

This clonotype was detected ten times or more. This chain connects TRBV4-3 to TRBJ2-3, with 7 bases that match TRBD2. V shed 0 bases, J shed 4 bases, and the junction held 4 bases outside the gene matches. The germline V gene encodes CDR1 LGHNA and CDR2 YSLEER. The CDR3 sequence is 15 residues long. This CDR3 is CASSQDLAGADTQYF. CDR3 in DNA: TGCGCCAGCAGCCAAGATCTGGCGGGAGCAGATACGCAGTATTTT.

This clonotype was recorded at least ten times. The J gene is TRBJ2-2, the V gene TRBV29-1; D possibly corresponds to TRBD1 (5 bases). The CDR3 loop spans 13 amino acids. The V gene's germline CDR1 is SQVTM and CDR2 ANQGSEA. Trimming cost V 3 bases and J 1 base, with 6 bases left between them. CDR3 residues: CSVDTGNTGELFF. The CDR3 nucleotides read TGCAGCGTTGACACAGGGAACACCGGGGAGCTGTTTTTT.

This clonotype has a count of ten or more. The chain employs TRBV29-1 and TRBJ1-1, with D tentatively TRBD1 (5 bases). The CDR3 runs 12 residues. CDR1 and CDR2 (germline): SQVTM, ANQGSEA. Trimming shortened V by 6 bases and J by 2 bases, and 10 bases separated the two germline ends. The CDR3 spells CSVWDLNTEAFF. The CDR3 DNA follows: TGCAGCGTGTGGGACCTCAACACTGAAGCTTTCTTT. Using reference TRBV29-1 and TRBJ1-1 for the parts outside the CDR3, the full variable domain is SAVISQKPSRDICQRGTSLTIQCQVDSQVTMMFWYRQQPGQSLTLIATANQGSEATYESGFVIDKFPISRPNLTFSTLTVSNMSPEDSSIYLCSVWDLNTEAFFGQGTRLTVV.

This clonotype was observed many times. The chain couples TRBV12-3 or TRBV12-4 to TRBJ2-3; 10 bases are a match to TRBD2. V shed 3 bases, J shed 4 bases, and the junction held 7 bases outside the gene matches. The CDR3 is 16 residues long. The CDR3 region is CASSFQIAGGPDTQYF. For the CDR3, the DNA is TGTGCCAGCAGTTTCCAAATAGCGGGGGGACCAGATACGCAGTATTTT.

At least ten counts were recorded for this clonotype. The CDR3 reads CASSLAVGGNQPQHF. The CDR3 DNA is TGTGCCAGCAGTTTGGCAGTCGGGGGCAATCAGCCCCAGCATTTT. This chain joins TRBV28 and TRBJ1-5; no firm D call. Germline-derived CDR1 and CDR2 are MDHEN and SYDVKM. The CDR3 covers 15 residues. The ends were cut back, 3 bases at V and 2 bases at J, with 11 bases in the middle. The variable domain in full, with the rest retrieved from reference TRBV28 and TRBJ1-5, is DVKVTQSSRYLVKRTGEKVFLECVQDMDHENMFWYRQDPGLGLRLIYFSYDVKMKEKGDIPEGYSVSREKKERFSLILESASTNQTSMYLCASSLAVGGNQPQHFGDGTRLSIL.

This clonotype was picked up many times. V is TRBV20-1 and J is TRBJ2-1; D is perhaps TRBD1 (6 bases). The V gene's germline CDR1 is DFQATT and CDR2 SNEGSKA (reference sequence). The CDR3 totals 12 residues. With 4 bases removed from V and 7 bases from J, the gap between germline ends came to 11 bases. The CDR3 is CSAIRTENEQFF. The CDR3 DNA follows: TGCAGTGCTATACGGACAGAGAATGAGCAGTTCTTC.

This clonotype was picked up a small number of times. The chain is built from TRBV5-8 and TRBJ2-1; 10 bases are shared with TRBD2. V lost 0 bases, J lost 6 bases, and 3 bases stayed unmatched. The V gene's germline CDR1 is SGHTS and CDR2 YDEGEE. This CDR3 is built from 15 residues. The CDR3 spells CASSLGIAGGNEQFF. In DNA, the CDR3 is TGTGCCAGCAGCTTGGGAATAGCGGGGGGCAATGAGCAGTTCTTC.